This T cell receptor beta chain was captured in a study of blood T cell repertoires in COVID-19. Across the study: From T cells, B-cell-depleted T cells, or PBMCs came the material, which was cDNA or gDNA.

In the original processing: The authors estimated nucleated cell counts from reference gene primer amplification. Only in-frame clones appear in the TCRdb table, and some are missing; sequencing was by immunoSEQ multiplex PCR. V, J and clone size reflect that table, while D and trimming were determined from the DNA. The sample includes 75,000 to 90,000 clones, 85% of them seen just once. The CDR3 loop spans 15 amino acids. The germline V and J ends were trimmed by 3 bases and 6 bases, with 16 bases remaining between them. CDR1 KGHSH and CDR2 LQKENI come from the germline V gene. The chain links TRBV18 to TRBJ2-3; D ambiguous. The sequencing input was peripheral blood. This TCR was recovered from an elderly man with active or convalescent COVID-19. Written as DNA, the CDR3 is TGTGCCAGCTCACCGTCTCAGGAACCGTTGGATACGCAGTATTTT. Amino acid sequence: CASSPSQEPLDTQYF.